This TCR beta chain was recorded in a study of blood T cell repertoires in COVID-19. For the study at large: The United States, Italy and Spain provided the acute and convalescent COVID-19 samples. The analysed material was cDNA or gDNA that came from T cells, B-cell-depleted T cells, or PBMCs.

The authors' processing: Amplification with reference gene primers provided the estimates of nucleated cell counts. Sequenced by immunoSEQ multiplex PCR; TCRdb stores in-frame clones only, minus some. V, J and clone size were drawn from that table, and D and trimming were deduced from the DNA. The sample carries fewer than 45,000 clones, around 80% recorded once. Looked up from germline, CDR1 is LNHDA and CDR2 is SQIVND (reference sequence). With 1 base removed from V and 4 bases from J, the gap between germline ends came to 13 bases. The CDR3 runs 15 residues. This chain joins TRBV19 and TRBJ1-2; tentatively, D is TRBD1 (6 bases). Sequenced material: peripheral blood. The sequence was collected from a man in his sixties or seventies with acute or convalescent COVID-19. The DNA for the CDR3 is TGTGCCAGTAGTATAGCGGCCGGACAGTCCTATGGCTACACCTTC. It translates to CASSIAAGQSYGYTF.